This T cell receptor beta chain was observed in a study of kidney transplant recipient with SARS-CoV-2 infection (dated by TCRdb to about 2021). Reads for this sample came from an Illumina MiSeq. Profiling of the peripheral T cell repertoire targeted human TCRbeta genes. Per the original workflow: To account for variability over time, differences in clonotype abundance were tested using beta-binomial modelling. Expanded clonotypes were screened against the ImmuneCODE reference database of SARS-CoV-2-associated TCRs and were mapped to viral genome regions. Additional analyses of the repertoire looked at TRBV gene usage, CDR3 length, CDR3 amino acid overlap between time points, clonotype abundance distributions and Jaccard similarity. The public reads were quality trimmed at Q25 with fastp and then assembled into clones with MiXCR by TCRdb, keeping productive beta chains. Every entry covers one CDR3 protein and lists the most common genes and DNA from its rows. TCRdb, not the original authors, processed these V and J calls. This sample is represented by 200,000 to 300,000 distinct CDR3 sequences; about 30% of them were singletons. Jointly, the top ten make up around 6.8% of the sample.

As concerns this clonotype: Its cognate antigen has yet to be identified. Since a much larger clone is just one base distant, this may be a read error.

There are 16 amino acids in the CDR3, from cysteine to valine inclusive. This entry keeps only the CDR3 DNA: 48 bases, framed from base 1. CDR1 is given as LNHDA and CDR2 as SQIVND, both from the germline V gene (reference sequence). The meaning of the sample's time point label: pre-pandemic baseline sample and day 111 after first positive SARS-CoV-2 test. This receptor was identified in a young adult male patient who had COVID-19 and was a kidney transplant recipient. After a transplant, some T cells may have been passed on by the graft donor. The specimen comprised a blood sample, sampled at baseline and between days 110 and 120 from a kidney transplant recipient. The sequence is built from TRBV19 and TRBJ2-7, with the D call tentatively TRBD1 or TRBD2, each fitting 5 bases. The CDR3 has the sequence CASDHPSGWGSYGQYV. The bases are TGTGCCAGCGACCATCCCAGCGGATGGGGCTCCTACGGGCAGTACGTC.